The present entry profiles one TCR beta chain with its context. What it binds is unknown. Compared with germline, one end of the junction differs, possibly owing to a read error. These data originate in a study of beta chain features in type 1 diabetes. The study's findings and limits: Diminished insertions and augmented deletions at VDJ junctions characterized type 1 diabetes patients. Type 1 diabetes patients showed a moderate but significant shortening of TCRB CDR3s in all four CD4+ subsets. Sequencing used cDNA, and cells with high TCR expression could therefore be over-represented.

The whole isolated RNA underwent reverse transcription, so sequencing captured expressed TCRB transcripts. Some clones are missing from TCRdb's copy, which holds only in-frame ones; the method was immunoSEQ multiplex PCR. The table records roughly 730,000 clones, 13% of them present only once. This CDR3 is built from 17 residues. Germline values: CDR1 SEHNR, CDR2 FQNEAQ (reference sequence). This chain connects TRBV7-9 to TRBJ2-7; possibly TRBD2 for D (6 bases). The sample comprised naive CD4+ T cells from blood. The clonotype originates from a young man with type 1 diabetes. CDR3 protein: CASSRGASRPFSHEQYF. CDR3 bases: TGTGCCAGCAGCCGCGGGGCCTCTAGACCCTTCTCCCACGAGCAGTACTTC.